This TCR beta chain was documented in a study of T cell responses to AZD1222 COVID-19 vaccine. General study points: Across the whole spike, CD4 TCRs peaked at regions 160-218 and 743-854. After the peak T cell response, and only then, were repertoires sampled. Breadth and depth of Spike-specific TCRs rose after two AZD1222 doses. Unmutated variant regions are reportedly targeted by nearly half of spike-specific TCRs.

In regard to this clone: The antigen remains undetermined.

The CDR3 has 15 residues. Trimming removed 3 bases from V and 5 bases from J; junction bases left unmatched: 5. The V gene's germline CDR1 is SEHNR and CDR2 FQNEAQ (reference sequence). The protocol was immunoSEQ multiplex PCR, while the TCRdb copy is restricted to in-frame clones and leaves out a portion. Among about 100,000 clones listed, over 75% were seen once. The clonotype was recovered from an adult in good health. The chain is built from TRBV7-9 and TRBJ2-1; 9 bases match TRBD2. The sample here was peripheral blood, taken on day 0 of MenACWY control vaccination. The chain's CDR3 is CASSFLAGNNNEQFF. CDR3 in DNA: TGTGCCAGCAGCTTCCTAGCGGGGAACAACAATGAGCAGTTCTTC.